A single sample is the source of the 9 T cell receptor beta chains below, sequenced in a study of shared clonotypes between healthy human individuals. TCRdb's copy holds only in-frame clones and misses some; the assay was immunoSEQ multiplex PCR. The data contain a few million clones, roughly nine tenths of them singletons. The sequencing input was naive CD4+ T cells sorted from blood. Documented subset: CD45RA+ positively selected. These receptors were obtained from a man in his late teens or twenties in good health.

The chain is built from TRBV30 and TRBJ1-1; D is unresolved. Germline V gene data show CDR1 as GTSNPN and CDR2 as SVGIG (reference sequence). The CDR3 is made up of 14 amino acids. V was clipped by 5 bases and J by 4 bases, with 17 bases between them. DNA for the CDR3: TGTGCCTGGTCCTCAGAGGTCCTGGGCACTGAAGCTTTCTTT. Protein: CAWSSEVLGTEAFF.

This clone was counted once. The genes are TRBV4-1 and TRBJ1-2; D ambiguous. This CDR3 has 15 residues. Germline CDR1 and CDR2: MGHRA and YSYEKL. Trimming removed 3 bases from V and 2 bases from J, with 13 bases in between. The CDR3 is CASSHPYGVNYGYTF. The CDR3, as DNA: TGCGCCAGCAGCCACCCCTACGGGGTGAACTATGGCTACACCTTC.

As concerns this clone: The limits of the CDR3 on the DNA are not certain, so only TCRdb's listed CDR3 is given. V usage is TRBV6-6 and J usage is TRBJ2-5; the D call of TRBD1 is as the table states it, not checked on the DNA. Germline CDR1 MNHNY, CDR2 SVGAGI (reference sequence). The CDR3 totals 15 residues, both ends included. CDR3 region: CASSSSQGAKETQYF.

The V gene is TRBV7-2, the J gene TRBJ2-7; D may be TRBD1 (5 bases). CDR1 is SGHTA, CDR2 FQGNSA, per germline. The CDR3 covers 14 residues. V was shortened by 6 bases and J by 3 bases, with 15 bases between the two germline ends. CDR3 sequence reads: CASSPTTGNYEQYF. CDR3 in DNA: TGTGCCAGCAGTCCGACCACAGGTAACTACGAGCAGTACTTC.

A few counts support this clone. The rearrangement uses TRBV20-1 and TRBJ1-1; no reliable D call. Germline V gene sequence: CDR1 DFQATT, CDR2 SNEGSKA (reference sequence). V lost 2 bases and J 8 bases, leaving 9 bases between the germline ends. The CDR3 contains 11 residues. The CDR3 is CSARRSIEAFF. The CDR3 nucleotides read TGCAGTGCTAGACGATCTATCGAAGCTTTCTTT.

The chain uses TRBV11-2 and TRBJ1-6; D ambiguous. CDR1 is SGHAT, CDR2 FQNNGV, per germline. The CDR3 is 16 amino acids. V shed 4 bases and J shed 4 bases, with 14 bases lying between them. The CDR3 sequence: CASSSARGAYNSPLHF. CDR3 sequence (DNA): TGTGCCAGCAGCTCCGCACGGGGAGCGTATAATTCACCCCTCCACTTT. The entire variable domain, with the rest obtained from reference TRBV11-2 and TRBJ1-6, is as follows: EAGVAQSPRYKIIEKRQSVAFWCNPISGHATLYWYQQILGQGPKLLIQFQNNGVVDDSQLPKDRFSAERLKGVDSTLKIQPAKLEDSAVYLCASSSARGAYNSPLHFGNGTRLTVT.

V and J are TRBV2 and TRBJ2-5; TRBD2 aligns across 11 bases. The germline V gene has CDR1 SNHLY and CDR2 FYNNEI. With V trimmed by 6 bases and J by 4 bases, 7 bases remained unmatched. CDR3 length: 15 residues. Here the CDR3 reads CASSELAGVTETQYF. CDR3 DNA sequence: TGTGCCAGCAGCGAACTAGCGGGAGTCACAGAGACCCAGTACTTC.

This rearrangement joins TRBV19 to TRBJ1-4; 7 bases map to TRBD1. Germline V gene sequence: CDR1 LNHDA, CDR2 SQIVND (reference sequence). The CDR3 covers 15 residues. Trimming removed 6 bases from V and 3 bases from J; junction bases left unmatched: 7. The CDR3 region has the DNA TGTGCCAGTAGAGGAAGACAGGGCCCTAATGAAAAACTGTTTTTT. Its translation is CASRGRQGPNEKLFF.

This chain connects TRBV2 to TRBJ2-3; 13 bases match TRBD2. The V gene's germline CDR1 is SNHLY and CDR2 FYNNEI. The CDR3 is made up of 15 amino acids. The trim removed 9 bases at V and 2 bases at J, leaving 5 bases unmatched. The CDR3 loop reads CARELAGGSTDTQYF. CDR3 sequence (DNA): TGTGCCAGGGAACTAGCGGGAGGGTCCACAGATACGCAGTATTTT.